The 5 T cell receptor beta chains below were found in one sample sequenced in a study of chemoradiotherapy in HPV16-positive cancers. Sequencing used immunoSEQ multiplex PCR; TCRdb keeps in-frame clones, though not all of them. The sample records some 3,000 clones, under 90% being singletons. The sample in question was tumor tissue, obtained from a patient who underwent chemoradiotherapy. The receptor source for this set is a human donor with HPV-associated anogenital cancer.

The chain employs TRBV2 and TRBJ1-4; 7 nucleotides agree with TRBD1. V dropped 7 bases and J dropped 7; count of bases not matched to a gene: 9. The CDR3 totals 14 residues. In germline, CDR1 is SNHLY, CDR2 FYNNEI. This CDR3 is CASKKEGAVEKLFF. DNA for the CDR3: TGTGCCAGCAAGAAGGAGGGGGCGGTTGAAAAACTGTTTTTT. Full variable domain (missing parts from reference TRBV2 and TRBJ1-4): EPEVTQTPSHQVTQMGQEVILRCVPISNHLYFYWYRQILGQKVEFLVSFYNNEISEKSEIFDDQFSVERPDGSNFTLKIRSTKLEDSAMYFCASKKEGAVEKLFFGSGTQLSVL.

The chain joins TRBV7-3 to TRBJ1-2; 8 nucleotides align to TRBD1. The CDR3 consists of 16 residues. CDR1 and CDR2 from the germline V gene are SGHTA and FQGTGA. The V gene end was trimmed by 2 bases and the J gene end by 9 bases; junction bases not matched to a gene: 14. The DNA for the CDR3 is TGTGCCAGCAGCTTAGGAGGAACAGGGGGTTGGGGTAGCTACACCTTC. Amino acids: CASSLGGTGGWGSYTF.

V is TRBV2 and J is TRBJ2-7; no definite D call. CDR1 is SNHLY and CDR2 is FYNNEI in the germline V gene. Between the trimmed V and J ends, which lost 7 bases and 0 bases, there was a span of 10 bases. This CDR3 region has 13 residues. CDR3 bases: TGTGCCAGCATGGAGCGATACTCCTACGAGCAGTACTTC. Translating gives CASMERYSYEQYF.

The chain recombines TRBV10-3 with TRBJ1-1; no definite D call. The CDR3 has 14 residues. Trimming took 5 bases from V and 2 from J, leaving 12 bases between them. The germline V gene encodes CDR1 ENHRY and CDR2 SYGVKD. CDR3 DNA: TGTGCCATCAGTAGCCAAGGGATCAACACTGAAGCTTTCTTT. Translating it yields CAISSQGINTEAFF.

The J gene is TRBJ2-7, the V gene TRBV9; possible D gene TRBD2, 5 bases. V was pared by 0 bases and J by 3 bases, with 13 bases between. The CDR3 runs 15 residues. Germline CDR1 is SGDLS and CDR2 is YYNGEE. The CDR3: CASSVGRLSHYEQYF. The CDR3 DNA is TGTGCCAGCAGCGTAGGGAGGTTGTCCCACTACGAGCAGTACTTC. Based on the CDR3 plus reference TRBV9 and TRBJ2-7, the full variable domain is DSGVTQTPKHLITATGQRVTLRCSPRSGDLSVYWYQQSLDQGLQFLIQYYNGEERAKGNILERFSAQQFPDLHSELNLSSLELGDSALYFCASSVGRLSHYEQYFGPGTRLTVT.